This TCR beta chain was captured in a study of cytomegalovirus exposure and HLA in healthy donors. Regarding the study as a whole: Researchers counted 180 or so TCR beta chains as cytomegalovirus-associated. Through in vitro validation, three CMV-associated chains were shown to be specific for CMV antigens. It was reportedly the case that the classifier diagnosed cytomegalovirus status with high specificity and sensitivity.

V gave up 8 bases and J gave up 7 bases, with 14 bases separating them. CDR1 and CDR2 from the germline V gene are SNHLY and FYNNEI. This CDR3 is 13 amino acids long. For this clone: What it binds is unknown.

The protocol was immunoSEQ multiplex PCR, while the TCRdb copy is restricted to in-frame clones and leaves out a portion. The repertoire consists of 130,000 or so clones, with nearly 90% occurring once and the leading ten covering approximately 3.3%. The source of this sequence is a man aged 25 to 40 in good health and CMV-seronegative. The chain carries TRBV2 and TRBJ2-2, with D perhaps matching TRBD2 (6 bases). Sequenced: PBMCs. CDR3 loop: CASRDSPFGELFF. The CDR3 nucleotides are TGTGCCAGCCGGGACTCCCCTTTCGGGGAGCTGTTTTTT.